What follows is one T cell receptor (beta chain) and its context. Sequencing used immunoSEQ multiplex PCR; TCRdb keeps in-frame clones, though not all of them. The sample lists roughly 80,000 clones; about 87% were seen once. The data originate from a study of blood T cell repertoires in COVID-19. The CDR3 loop spans 16 amino acids. J is TRBJ2-7 and V is TRBV21-1; the DNA was not used to check the table's D call, TRBD1. TRBV21-1 is termed a pseudogene. The clonotype comes from a human donor in a cohort sampled during active COVID-19. Specimen: peripheral blood. The CDR3 is CASSKVVRGRGYEQYF. CDR3 nucleotides: TGTGCCAGCAGCAAAGTAGTAAGGGGGCGCGGGTACGAGCAGTACTTC.